This is a list of T cell receptor beta chains from one sample in a study of early T cells in non-severe SARS-CoV-2 infection. TCRdb used MiXCR to reprocess the 5' RACE reads, holding one entry per CDR3 protein. The sample comprises tens of thousands of distinct CDR3 sequences, around 12% of which are singletons, and roughly 15% rests with the top ten. The source was whole blood, collected at baseline. These receptors were taken from an adult who was a healthcare worker with PCR-confirmed SARS-CoV-2 infection or an uninfected control (not recorded which). The donor label of this sample is uncertain. Each CDR3 is given with its conserved first and last residue. The D gene is left open where the match is weak. Clone size, where shown, is once, few, many, or a class for clones that have expanded.

DNA | CDR3 | D | V | size | J
TGCGCCAGCAGGCCCCCGAGGCTAGCGGGAGGCAATGAGCAGTTCTTC | CASRPPRLAGGNEQFF | TRBD2 | TRBV5-1 | - | TRBJ2-1
TGTGCCAGCAGCTTACAGGTAGTCCCGGAGTACTTC | CASSLQVVPEYF | - | TRBV11-2 | - | TRBJ2-7
TGTGCCAGCAGCCCCCTTACGACGAACACTGAAGCTTTCTTT | CASSPLTTNTEAFF | - | TRBV4-2 | few | TRBJ1-1
TGTGCCAGCAGGGGGACAGGGTCGAACTATGGCTACACCTTC | CASRGTGSNYGYTF | TRBD1 | TRBV2 | few | TRBJ1-2
TGTGCCAGCACTCCCGGACTGTATTATGGCTACACCTTC | CASTPGLYYGYTF | - | TRBV25-1 | few | TRBJ1-2
TGTGCCAGCAGCCCCCAGACTGGGCAGACCCAGTACTTC | CASSPQTGQTQYF | - | TRBV11-1 | few | TRBJ2-5
TGCGCCAGCAGCCAAGAATCCATGGGGTGGGAGCAGTACTTC | CASSQESMGWEQYF | - | TRBV4-1 | few | TRBJ2-7
TGTGCCAGCAGTTTGTCCGGGACAGGGCTTTTCGAGCAGTACTTC | CASSLSGTGLFEQYF | TRBD1 | TRBV28 | few | TRBJ2-7
TGTGCCAGCAGCTGGACTAGCGGGAGGGCCGGCAATGAGCAGTTCTTC | CASSWTSGRAGNEQFF | TRBD2 | TRBV7-2 | - | TRBJ2-1
TGTGCCAGCAGCCCCACCCAGCCAGGGACCTATGGCTACACCTTC | CASSPTQPGTYGYTF | - | TRBV7-7 | - | TRBJ1-2
TGTGCCAGCAGTTGGAGCGATGAGCAGTTCTTC | CASSWSDEQFF | - | TRBV12-3/TRBV12-4 | - | TRBJ2-1
TGTGCCAGCAGCCACGCCGACAGGGGCGTTTCCTACGAGCAGTACTTC | CASSHADRGVSYEQYF | TRBD1 | TRBV4-2 | many | TRBJ2-7
TGTGCCAGCAGTGAACTGCGGACCCCCACAGATACGCAGTATTTT | CASSELRTPTDTQYF | - | TRBV2 | few | TRBJ2-3
TGCAGCGTTAACCCGGGACTAGCGACAGATACGCAGTATTTT | CSVNPGLATDTQYF | TRBD2 | TRBV29-1 | many | TRBJ2-3
TGTGCCAGCATGAGGGACAGGGGCACAGATACGCAGTATTTT | CASMRDRGTDTQYF | TRBD1 | TRBV7-6 | many | TRBJ2-3
TGTGCCAGCAGTGAGTTGTGGAGGGCCACTGAAGCTTTCTTT | CASSELWRATEAFF | - | TRBV6-1 | many | TRBJ1-1
TGTGCCAGCAGCCACGAGGGCCCCGGCGGCTACACAGATACGCAGTATTTT | CASSHEGPGGYTDTQYF | - | TRBV6-6 | - | TRBJ2-3
TGTGCCACCAGCAGAGTCGAGAGGGATGAGCAGTTCTTC | CATSRVERDEQFF | - | TRBV15 | - | TRBJ2-1
TGTGCCAGCAGCCCATGGACTAGCGGTGTGTTCTTC | CASSPWTSGVFF | - | TRBV21-1 | - | TRBJ2-1
TGTGCCACCAGTGAGGTCGGGGGCCGGGGCACAGATACGCAGTATTTT | CATSEVGGRGTDTQYF | - | TRBV24-1 | many | TRBJ2-3
TGTGCCACCGCGGAGCTATACCAGCCCCAGCATTTT | CATAELYQPQHF | - | TRBV19 | few | TRBJ1-5
TGTGCCAGCAGTTTAAGCAGGGGACAGAGGGCTTTCTTT | CASSLSRGQRAFF | TRBD1 | TRBV12-3/TRBV12-4 | - | TRBJ1-1
TGTGCCAGCTCACCTTCACTCCTGACTGAAGCTTTCTTT | CASSPSLLTEAFF | - | TRBV18 | few | TRBJ1-1
TGTACCAGCAGCGCAGGGGGAATTGAAGCTTTCTTT | CTSSAGGIEAFF | TRBD1 | TRBV11-2 | - | TRBJ1-1
TGTGCCAGCAGCCCGGTCGGGACTTACTCCTACGAGCAGTACTTC | CASSPVGTYSYEQYF | - | TRBV3-1 | many | TRBJ2-7
TGTGCCAGCAGCGCGGGACTGACGAACCCTGAAGCTTTCTTT | CASSAGLTNPEAFF | - | TRBV9 | few | TRBJ1-1
TGTGCCAGCAGCTTCGGGGACAGGGCCCTGGGAAAACTGTTTTTT | CASSFGDRALGKLFF | TRBD1 | TRBV7-2 | many | TRBJ1-4
TGCGCCAGCAGCTTTGATAGCGGAAAGCAGTTCTTC | CASSFDSGKQFF | - | TRBV5-1 | once | TRBJ2-1
TGCAGTGCTAGAGATTTCATGAAGGCTAGAACAGAGACCCAGTACTTC | CSARDFMKARTETQYF | - | TRBV20-1 | many | TRBJ2-5